The 8 T cell receptor beta chains below come from one sample, sequenced in a study of shared clonotypes between healthy human individuals. The data were produced by immunoSEQ multiplex PCR, yet TCRdb's version contains in-frame clones alone and is incomplete. The data contain about 480,000 clones, 79% of them singletons. The sequenced sample was PBMCs. The receptors come from a woman between 40 and 55 years old in good health. Some clones in this sample may be carry-over from other donors' samples.

The table lists this clone with a few counts. The rearrangement links TRBV11-2 to TRBJ2-1; 10 bases match TRBD2. V lost 5 bases, J lost 10 bases, and 5 bases stayed unmatched. The germline V gene encodes CDR1 SGHAT and CDR2 FQNNGV. The CDR3 extends over 13 amino acids. The CDR3 region is CASSQRLAGEQFF. CDR3 nucleotide sequence: TGTGCCAGCAGCCAACGACTAGCGGGCGAGCAGTTCTTC.

The chain is built from TRBV10-3 and TRBJ2-5; the match to TRBD1 covers 9 bases. Germline CDR1 is ENHRY and CDR2 is SYGVKD. This CDR3 is built from 16 residues. With 2 bases clipped from V and 4 bases from J, the junction kept 8 bases outside the gene matches. CDR3 sequence reads: CAISETGDRVGETQYF. For the CDR3, the DNA is TGTGCCATCAGTGAGACGGGGGACAGGGTAGGAGAGACCCAGTACTTC.

The genes are TRBV9 and TRBJ2-3; D is undetermined. The CDR3 covers 16 residues. V lost 0 bases and J lost 2, with 13 bases in between. Germline CDR1 SGDLS, CDR2 YYNGEE. This CDR3 reads CASSVVGRSNTDTQYF. CDR3 in DNA: TGTGCCAGCAGCGTAGTAGGAAGAAGTAACACAGATACGCAGTATTTT.

V usage is TRBV2 and J usage is TRBJ2-7, with D perhaps assigned TRBD1 or TRBD2 (5 bases each). Trimming stripped 4 bases from V and 6 bases from J, with 13 bases between. The CDR3 has 13 amino acids. Per germline, CDR1 SNHLY and CDR2 FYNNEI. DNA for the CDR3: TGTGCCAGCAGTGTCGGGGACCTAGGCGAGCAGTACTTC. Its protein is CASSVGDLGEQYF.

This clone was observed a single time. The genes are TRBV28 and TRBJ2-5; D not resolved. Germline V lookup: CDR1 MDHEN, CDR2 SYDVKM. The length of the CDR3 is 12 residues. V lost 2 bases, J lost 2 bases, and 3 bases lay in between. This CDR3 is CASSLRQETQYF. The DNA for the CDR3 is TGTGCCAGCAGTTTACGTCAAGAGACCCAGTACTTC. The complete variable domain, with remaining parts taken from reference TRBV28 and TRBJ2-5, reads DVKVTQSSRYLVKRTGEKVFLECVQDMDHENMFWYRQDPGLGLRLIYFSYDVKMKEKGDIPEGYSVSREKKERFSLILESASTNQTSMYLCASSLRQETQYFGPGTRLLVL.

The CDR3 DNA follows: TGTGCCAGCAGCTTGGCCCGTGGCGCTAACTATGGCTACACCTTC. Translated, it gives CASSLARGANYGYTF. The chain recombines TRBV5-6 with TRBJ1-2; D is uncertain. The V gene lost 0 bases and the J gene lost 0 bases, with 9 bases spanning the gap. Germline V CDR1 and CDR2: SGHDT, YYEEEE. The CDR3 totals 15 residues. The variable domain in full, completed from reference TRBV5-6 and TRBJ1-2, reads DAGVTQSPTHLIKTRGQQVTLRCSPKSGHDTVSWYQQALGQGPQFIFQYYEEEERQRGNFPDRFSGHQFPNYSSELNVNALLLGDSALYLCASSLARGANYGYTFGSGTRLTVV.

The rearrangement links TRBV10-3 to TRBJ2-5; perhaps TRBD2 as D (6 bases). V dropped 4 bases and J dropped 5 bases, with 11 bases sitting between them. Germline-derived CDR1 and CDR2 are ENHRY and SYGVKD. This CDR3 spans 13 amino acids. This CDR3 is CAISGGLRETQYF. CDR3 bases: TGTGCCATCAGTGGAGGACTACGGGAGACCCAGTACTTC.

CDR3 sequence (DNA): TGTGCCAGCAGTGAATCTGCGGGAGGTGAGCAGTTCTTC. Translated: CASSESAGGEQFF. The rearrangement uses TRBV25-1 and TRBJ2-1; TRBD2 matches at 8 bases. The CDR3 consists of 13 residues. The V segment lost 1 base and the J segment 9 bases; nucleotides outside the gene matches: 2. Germline V CDR1 and CDR2: MGHDK, SYGVNS.